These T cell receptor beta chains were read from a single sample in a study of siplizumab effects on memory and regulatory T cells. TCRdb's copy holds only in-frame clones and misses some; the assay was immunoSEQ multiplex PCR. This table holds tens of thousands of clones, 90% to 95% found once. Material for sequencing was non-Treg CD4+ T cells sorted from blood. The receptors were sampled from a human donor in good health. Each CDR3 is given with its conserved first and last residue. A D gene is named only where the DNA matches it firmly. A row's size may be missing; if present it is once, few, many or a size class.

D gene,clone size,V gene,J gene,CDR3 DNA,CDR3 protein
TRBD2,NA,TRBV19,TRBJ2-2,TGTGCCAGTCGCGGGAGGGCCCGGGGCACCGGGGAGCTGTTTTTT,CASRGRARGTGELFF
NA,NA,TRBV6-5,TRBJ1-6,TGTGCCAGCAGTTACTTTGGGGCTGATAATTCACCCCTCCACTTT,CASSYFGADNSPLHF
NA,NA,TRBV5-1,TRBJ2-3,TGCGCCAGCAGCCGGGATGGGGGCATCTTTAGCACAGATACGCAGTATTTT,CASSRDGGIFSTDTQYF
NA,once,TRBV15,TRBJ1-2,TGTGCCACCAGCAGAGAGACAGGTGATGGCTACACCTTC,CATSRETGDGYTF
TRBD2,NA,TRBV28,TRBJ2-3,TGTGCCAGCAGTTTAGCGGGAGGGGCAGATACGCAGTATTTT,CASSLAGGADTQYF
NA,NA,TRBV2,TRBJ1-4,TGTGCCAGCAGTGAGACCTATGCAACTAATGAAAAACTGTTTTTT,CASSETYATNEKLFF
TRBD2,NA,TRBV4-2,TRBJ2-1,TGTGCCAGCAGCCAAGTGGGGGGGAGGAGGGATTACAATGAGCAGTTCTTC,CASSQVGGRRDYNEQFF
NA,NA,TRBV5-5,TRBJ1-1,TGTGCCAGCAGCTTGGTTTACAAGAACACTGAAGCTTTCTTT,CASSLVYKNTEAFF
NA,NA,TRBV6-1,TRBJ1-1,TGTGCCAGCAGTCCGGACGAGCAAGCTTTCTTT,CASSPDEQAFF
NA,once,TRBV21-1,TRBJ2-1,TGTGCCAGCAGCCCCGGGGCCCCCAGGGAACTTATCTCCTACAATGAGCAGTTCTTC,CASSPGAPRELISYNEQFF
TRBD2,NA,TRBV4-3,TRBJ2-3,TGCGCCAGCAGCCATAAAGGTAGCGGGACTAGCACAGATACGCAGTATTTT,CASSHKGSGTSTDTQYF
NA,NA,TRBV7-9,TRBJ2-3,TGTGCCAGCAGCAAAGCGGTTATTCGCACAGATACGCAGTATTTT,CASSKAVIRTDTQYF
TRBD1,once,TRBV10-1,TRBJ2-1,TGCGCCAGCAGCACAGGGGAGTTGCAGTTCTTC,CASSTGELQFF
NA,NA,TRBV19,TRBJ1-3,TGTGCCAGTAGTACCGGTCGAAACACCATATATTTT,CASSTGRNTIYF
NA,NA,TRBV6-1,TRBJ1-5,TGTGCCAGCGTCTCAGAGAATCAGCCCCAGCATTTT,CASVSENQPQHF
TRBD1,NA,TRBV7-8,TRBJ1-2,TGTGCCAGCAGCCTGGGGGGACAGGGGTATTCAAACTATGGCTACACCTTC,CASSLGGQGYSNYGYTF
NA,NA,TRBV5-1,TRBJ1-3,TGCGCCAGCAGCTTGGTAGGCGGACAGACCTCTGGAAACACCATATATTTT,CASSLVGGQTSGNTIYF
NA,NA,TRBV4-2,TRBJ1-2,TGTGCCAGCAGCCAAGTAGTGGGGTTGGATGGCTACACCTTC,CASSQVVGLDGYTF
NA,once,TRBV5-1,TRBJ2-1,TGCGCCAGCAGCGGGGGACAACCCAACAATGAGCAGTTCTTC,CASSGGQPNNEQFF
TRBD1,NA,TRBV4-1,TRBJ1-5,TGCGCCAGCAGCCCGGGACAGGGGGCGCGTAGTCAGCCCCAGCATTTT,CASSPGQGARSQPQHF
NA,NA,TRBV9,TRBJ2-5,TGTGCCAGCAGCACCTTAGGGGCAGGGTCGGAGACCCAGTACTTC,CASSTLGAGSETQYF
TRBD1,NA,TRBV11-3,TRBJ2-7,TGTGCCAGCAGCTTTACAGGGGGAGCCTACGAGCAGTACTTC,CASSFTGGAYEQYF
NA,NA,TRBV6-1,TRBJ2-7,TGTGCCAGCAGACTTGGGGCCACTCGATTGGAACGGCAGTACTTC,CASRLGATRLERQYF
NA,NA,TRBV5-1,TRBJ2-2,TGCGCCAGCAGCTTGGACCCAGGGGCTGCCGGGGAGCTGTTTTTT,CASSLDPGAAGELFF
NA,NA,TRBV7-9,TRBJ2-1,TGTGCCAGCAGCCCTGGAGGGGGGCCAACCTACAATGAGCAGTTCTTC,CASSPGGGPTYNEQFF
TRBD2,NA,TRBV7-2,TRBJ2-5,TGTGCCAGCAGCCAGCGGGGGGCGGGGTACCAAGAGACCCAGTACTTC,CASSQRGAGYQETQYF
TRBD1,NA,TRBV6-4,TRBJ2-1,TGTGCCAGCAGTGAACTGGGACAGCCTTACAATGAGCAGTTCTTC,CASSELGQPYNEQFF
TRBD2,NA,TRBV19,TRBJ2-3,TGTGCCAGTAGTATAGGGGGACTAGCGGGCACAGATACGCAGTATTTT,CASSIGGLAGTDTQYF
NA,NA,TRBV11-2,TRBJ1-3,TGTGCCAGCAGCCTGACGGGTGATCTCGGCAGGCCTGGAAACACCATATATTTT,CASSLTGDLGRPGNTIYF
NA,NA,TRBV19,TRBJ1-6,TGTGCCAGTAGTGGTATGGCAGGGCCGGCCCCAGCCCTCCACTTT,CASSGMAGPAPALHF
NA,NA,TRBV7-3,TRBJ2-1,TGTGCCAGCAGGTTTAGCGGAGCCTACAATGAGCAGTTCTTC,CASRFSGAYNEQFF
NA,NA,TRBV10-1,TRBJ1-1,TGCGCTTCCTCCGGGCCCTCAATTGGGGGGGCGCGAGCTTTCTTT,CASSGPSIGGARAFF
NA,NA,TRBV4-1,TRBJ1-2,TGCGCCAGCAGCCGCAATGCGTTAGATGGCTACACCTTC,CASSRNALDGYTF
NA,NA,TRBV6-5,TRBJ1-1,TGTGCCAGCAGTTACGGGCCAGGGCTGAACACTGAAGCTTTCTTT,CASSYGPGLNTEAFF
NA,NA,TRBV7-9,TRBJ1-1,TGTGCCAGCAGCACAAGTAGGGTCACTGAAGCTTTCTTT,CASSTSRVTEAFF
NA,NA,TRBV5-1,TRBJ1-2,TGCGCCAGCAGCGGGCTCTATGGCTACACCTTC,CASSGLYGYTF
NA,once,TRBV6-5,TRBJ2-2,TGTGCCAGCAGTTACTCCGGGGGAAGCACCGGGGAGCTGTTTTTT,CASSYSGGSTGELFF
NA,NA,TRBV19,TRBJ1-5,TGTGCCACAGGTTATGGGGGCAATCAGCCCCAGCATTTT,CATGYGGNQPQHF
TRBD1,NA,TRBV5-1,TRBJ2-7,TGCGCCAGCAGCTTGGTGACAGGGAACTACGAGCAGTACTTC,CASSLVTGNYEQYF
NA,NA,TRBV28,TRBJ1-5,TGTGCCAGCAGTTTACCCCAAGGCTCTTCACATCAGCCCCAGCATTTT,CASSLPQGSSHQPQHF
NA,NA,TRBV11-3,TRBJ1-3,TGTGCCAGCAGCCATTCATCGAGCTCTGGAAACACCATATATTTT,CASSHSSSSGNTIYF
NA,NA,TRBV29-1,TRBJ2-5,TGCAGCGTTGAAAGAGAGACCCAGTACTTC,CSVERETQYF
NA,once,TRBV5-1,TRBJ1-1,TGCGCCAGCAGCCTGGAAACAGTGAACACTGAAGCTTTCTTT,CASSLETVNTEAFF
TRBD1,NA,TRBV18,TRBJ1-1,TGTGCCAGCTCACAAACAGGGGATAGCACTGAAGCTTTCTTT,CASSQTGDSTEAFF
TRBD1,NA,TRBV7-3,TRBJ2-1,TGTGCCAGCAGTCCGACAGGGAGAGGCTACAATGAGCAGTTCTTC,CASSPTGRGYNEQFF
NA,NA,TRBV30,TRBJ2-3,TGTGCCTGGAGGCCCCCAGATACGCAGTATTTT,CAWRPPDTQYF
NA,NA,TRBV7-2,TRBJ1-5,TGTGCCAGCAGCTTAAACGGACCTAGCAATCAGCCCCAGCATTTT,CASSLNGPSNQPQHF
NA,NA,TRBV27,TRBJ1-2,TGTGCCAGCAGTTTTCTTCCCCAGGGGAAGGAGAATGGCTACACCTTC,CASSFLPQGKENGYTF
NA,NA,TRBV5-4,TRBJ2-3,TGTGCCAGCAGCTTGGGACTGGGCAGCACAGATACGCAGTATTTT,CASSLGLGSTDTQYF
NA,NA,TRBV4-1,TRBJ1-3,TGCGCCAGCAGCCAAGATTCCCTAATTGGAAACACCATATATTTT,CASSQDSLIGNTIYF
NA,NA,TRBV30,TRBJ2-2,TGTGCCTGGAGTGCCAACTTGAGGGGGAGAGGCACCGGGGAGCTGTTTTTT,CAWSANLRGRGTGELFF
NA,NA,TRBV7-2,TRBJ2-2,TGTGCCAGCAGCTTAATAACCGGGGAGCTGTTTTTT,CASSLITGELFF